These 2 T cell receptor beta chains came from one sample sequenced in a study of T-cell memory formation after mild COVID-19. TCRdb used MiXCR to reprocess the 5' RACE reads, holding one entry per CDR3 protein. The data hold roughly 130,000 distinct CDR3 sequences, with approximately 15% observed a single time. The sample consisted of PBMCs or a T cell subset sorted from them (not recorded which). All receptors derive from a young man who had mild COVID-19 (a few samples of this study predate the infection). Cell type and time point are not known.

This clonotype came up a few times. The rearrangement links TRBV28 to TRBJ2-1; D perhaps matches TRBD2 (7 bases). V shed 5 bases and J shed 8 bases, with 22 bases lying between them. Germline V gives CDR1 MDHEN, CDR2 SYDVKM. The CDR3 covers 16 residues. CDR3 nucleotides: TGTGCCAGCAGTCGACCCTACGGGGGGCCTAGGGATGAGCAGTTCTTC. It codes for CASSRPYGGPRDEQFF.

This clonotype was counted a few times. The chain is built from TRBV18 and TRBJ1-4; a possible D gene is TRBD1 (5 bases). Germline V lookup: CDR1 KGHSH, CDR2 LQKENI. Trimming left V 3 bases short and J 7 bases short, with 12 bases between. The CDR3 is made up of 14 amino acids. CDR3 protein: CASSPSRESEKLFF. In DNA, the CDR3 is TGTGCCAGCTCACCTAGCAGGGAGAGTGAAAAACTGTTTTTT.